A selection of T cell receptor beta chains follows, all from one sample in a study of blood T cell repertoires in COVID-19. The protocol was immunoSEQ multiplex PCR, while the TCRdb copy is restricted to in-frame clones and leaves out a portion. The sample includes 100,000 to 150,000 clones, around 86% of them seen just once. The sequenced material came from peripheral blood. The receptors come from a human donor in a cohort sampled during active COVID-19. Each CDR3 is given with its conserved first and last residue. A D gene is named only where the DNA matches it firmly. The size field is filled for only some rows; it gives once, few, many or a size class.

J: TRBJ1-6; V: TRBV2; D: NA; size: once; DNA: TGTGCCAGCAGTGAAGCTAAGGGGGGGGCTTCACCCCTCCACTTT; CDR3: CASSEAKGGASPLHF
J: TRBJ2-7; V: TRBV18; D: TRBD2; size: NA; DNA: TGTGCCAGCTCACCATCCGGGAGGGCTTACTCCTACGAGCAGTACTTC; CDR3: CASSPSGRAYSYEQYF
J: TRBJ2-2; V: TRBV7-6; D: NA; size: NA; DNA: TGTGCCAGCAGCAGAAGGGAACAGCGGACCGGGGAGCTGTTTTTT; CDR3: CASSRREQRTGELFF
J: TRBJ2-3; V: TRBV7-9; D: NA; size: once; DNA: TGTGCCAGCAGCAAACTGACTGGAGGGGCAGATACGCAGTATTTT; CDR3: CASSKLTGGADTQYF
J: TRBJ1-5; V: TRBV7-8; D: NA; size: NA; DNA: TGTGCCAGCAGCTTAGGTAACAGGGACAATCAGCCCCAGCATTTT; CDR3: CASSLGNRDNQPQHF
J: TRBJ1-6; V: TRBV15; D: TRBD1; size: NA; DNA: TGTGCCACCAGCAGGGACAGGGCCTATAATTCACCCCTCCACTTT; CDR3: CATSRDRAYNSPLHF
J: TRBJ1-1; V: TRBV4-1; D: NA; size: NA; DNA: TGCGCCAGCAGCCAGGCTTGGGGGGACACTGAAGCTTTCTTT; CDR3: CASSQAWGDTEAFF
J: TRBJ2-1; V: TRBV4-1; D: TRBD2; size: NA; DNA: TGCGCCAGCAGCCAGGGGACTAGCGGGACCTCTCAGGGTGAGCAGTTCTTC; CDR3: CASSQGTSGTSQGEQFF
J: TRBJ2-7; V: TRBV5-1; D: NA; size: once; DNA: TGCGCCAGCAGCTTGGGAGTCTACGAGCAGTACTTC; CDR3: CASSLGVYEQYF
J: TRBJ1-5; V: TRBV3-1/TRBV3-2; D: NA; size: NA; DNA: TGTGCCAGCAGCAAAGGGGGTAGCGTGCAGCCCCAGCATTTT; CDR3: CASSKGGSVQPQHF
J: TRBJ2-1; V: TRBV6-4; D: NA; size: NA; DNA: TGTGCCAGCAGCCCGACTGTAAAAAATGAGCAGTTCTTC; CDR3: CASSPTVKNEQFF
J: TRBJ1-6; V: TRBV20-1; D: NA; size: NA; DNA: TGCAGTGCTAGTCCAACTCCCTCACCCCTCCACTTT; CDR3: CSASPTPSPLHF
J: TRBJ1-6; V: TRBV6-2/TRBV6-3; D: NA; size: NA; DNA: TGTGCCAGCAGTTTGGACACCAGGGGCATACCTAATTCACCCCTCCACTTT; CDR3: CASSLDTRGIPNSPLHF
J: TRBJ2-1; V: TRBV21-1; D: NA; size: NA; DNA: TGTGCCAGCAGCAAAGCCCCACGGACTAGCGGGAGGGGTAAGGGGCACAATGAGCAGTTCTTC; CDR3: CASSKAPRTSGRGKGHNEQFF
J: TRBJ2-7; V: TRBV7-2; D: NA; size: NA; DNA: TGTGCCAGCAGCTTAGAACTGAGCTACGAGCAGTACTTC; CDR3: CASSLELSYEQYF
J: TRBJ2-7; V: TRBV6-6; D: TRBD1; size: NA; DNA: TGTGCCAGCAGGCGGACCTTGACAGGGGACGAGCAGTACTTC; CDR3: CASRRTLTGDEQYF
J: TRBJ2-7; V: TRBV2; D: TRBD2; size: NA; DNA: TGTGCCAGCAGTGAAGTCACTTTTTGGCTAGCGGGAGCCGAGCAGTACTTC; CDR3: CASSEVTFWLAGAEQYF
J: TRBJ1-4; V: TRBV28; D: NA; size: NA; DNA: TGTGCCAGCAGTTTACGGGGGAGGGGCAGCGGGACTGAAAAACTGTTTTTT; CDR3: CASSLRGRGSGTEKLFF
J: TRBJ1-2; V: TRBV9; D: TRBD1; size: NA; DNA: TGTGCCAGCAGCGGTGGACATGATAGGGGGCCCTATGGCTACACCTTC; CDR3: CASSGGHDRGPYGYTF
J: TRBJ2-1; V: TRBV2; D: NA; size: once; DNA: TGTGCCAGCAGTGAATCTTGGGGGCAGCTCTTC; CDR3: CASSESWGQLF
J: TRBJ2-7; V: TRBV5-1; D: TRBD1; size: NA; DNA: TGCGCCAGCAGCCCTTCCGGGACAGGGGGCTACGAGCAGTACTTC; CDR3: CASSPSGTGGYEQYF
J: TRBJ2-1; V: TRBV28; D: TRBD1; size: NA; DNA: TGTGCCAGCAGCCCTCCCGGACAGGGGCGCAATGAGCAGTTCTTC; CDR3: CASSPPGQGRNEQFF
J: TRBJ2-7; V: TRBV7-9; D: TRBD1; size: NA; DNA: TGTGCCAGCAGCCCTCGGACAGGGGGCTCCTACGAGCAGTACTTC; CDR3: CASSPRTGGSYEQYF
J: TRBJ2-7; V: TRBV4-2; D: TRBD2; size: NA; DNA: TGTGCCAGCAGCCAAGAACTAGCGGGATCAAGCGAGCAGTACTTC; CDR3: CASSQELAGSSEQYF
J: TRBJ2-5; V: TRBV6-6; D: TRBD2; size: NA; DNA: TGTGCCAGCGTAGCGGGGGGGGGACAGGGCGGAGTGACCCAGTACTTC; CDR3: CASVAGGGQGGVTQYF
J: TRBJ2-1; V: TRBV7-3; D: NA; size: NA; DNA: TGTGCCAGCAGCTTATTGGGAGGTCGGAATGAGCAGTTCTTC; CDR3: CASSLLGGRNEQFF
J: TRBJ1-1; V: TRBV27; D: TRBD1; size: NA; DNA: TGTGCCAGCAGAGGGGGCGCGGGGACTGAAGCTTTCTTT; CDR3: CASRGGAGTEAFF
J: TRBJ1-1; V: TRBV19; D: TRBD1; size: NA; DNA: TGTGCCAGTAGTGGAAACAGGGGAACGAACACTGAAGCTTTCTTT; CDR3: CASSGNRGTNTEAFF
J: TRBJ2-7; V: TRBV19; D: NA; size: NA; DNA: TGTGCCAGTAGTATAACAGGGTTTACCTACGAGCAGTACTTC; CDR3: CASSITGFTYEQYF
J: TRBJ2-5; V: TRBV6-5; D: NA; size: NA; DNA: TGTGCCAGCAGCAATTTCAGGGAACGAAAAGAGACCCAGTACTTC; CDR3: CASSNFRERKETQYF
J: TRBJ1-4; V: TRBV3-1/TRBV3-2; D: TRBD1; size: NA; DNA: TGTGCCAGCAGCCTTCAGGGGGTCGGAAAACTGTTTTTT; CDR3: CASSLQGVGKLFF
J: TRBJ2-3; V: TRBV28; D: TRBD1; size: NA; DNA: TGTGCCAGCGAAACAGGGGGATCAGATACGCAGTATTTT; CDR3: CASETGGSDTQYF
J: TRBJ2-5; V: TRBV25-1; D: NA; size: NA; DNA: TGTGCCAGCAGTGATCCTGGGGCGGACCAAGAGACCCAGTACTTC; CDR3: CASSDPGADQETQYF
J: TRBJ2-3; V: TRBV9; D: TRBD2; size: NA; DNA: TGTGCCAGCAGCGGACGGGGACTAGCGGTCACAGATACGCAGTATTTT; CDR3: CASSGRGLAVTDTQYF
J: TRBJ2-1; V: TRBV24-1; D: NA; size: NA; DNA: TGTGCCACCAGTGATTTGCTCGCGGGCCACAATGAGCAGTTCTTC; CDR3: CATSDLLAGHNEQFF
J: TRBJ2-4; V: TRBV3-1/TRBV3-2; D: NA; size: NA; DNA: TGTGCCAGCAGCCTCGGTTTAGGACTAGCCAAAAACATTCAGTACTTC; CDR3: CASSLGLGLAKNIQYF
J: TRBJ1-4; V: TRBV7-9; D: TRBD1; size: few; DNA: TGTGCCAGCACCGACCTGAACCTGGGACAGGAAAAACTGTTTTTT; CDR3: CASTDLNLGQEKLFF
J: TRBJ1-4; V: TRBV5-1; D: TRBD1; size: NA; DNA: TGCGCCAGCAGCCTGGGACAGGGGGCGGGTGAAAAACTGTTTTTT; CDR3: CASSLGQGAGEKLFF
J: TRBJ2-7; V: TRBV7-9; D: NA; size: NA; DNA: TGTGCCAGCAGTGCGGGGGCTAGCTGGTACGAGCAGTACTTC; CDR3: CASSAGASWYEQYF
J: TRBJ2-1; V: TRBV7-8; D: NA; size: NA; DNA: TGTGCCAGCAGCCTCCGGTTAGCGATCTACAATGAGCAGTTCTTC; CDR3: CASSLRLAIYNEQFF
J: TRBJ2-1; V: TRBV5-1; D: NA; size: NA; DNA: TGCGCCAGCAGCTTGGTAAGCGGGTCATCCTACAATGAGCAGTTCTTC; CDR3: CASSLVSGSSYNEQFF
J: TRBJ1-6; V: TRBV10-2; D: NA; size: NA; DNA: TGCGCCACCGAAGGGGGATTAAGCTCACCCCTCCACTTT; CDR3: CATEGGLSSPLHF
J: TRBJ2-1; V: TRBV11-3; D: NA; size: NA; DNA: TGTGCCAGCAGCTTAGCTCAGGGGCTGGGTGAGCAGTTCTTC; CDR3: CASSLAQGLGEQFF
J: TRBJ2-2; V: TRBV7-9; D: NA; size: NA; DNA: TGTGCCAGCAGCTTCGGCGGGGCGAACACCGGGGAGCTGTTTTTT; CDR3: CASSFGGANTGELFF
J: TRBJ2-1; V: TRBV5-6; D: NA; size: NA; DNA: TGTGCCAGCAGAGAGGCCCCCCCCCGACACAATGAGCAGTTCTTC; CDR3: CASREAPPRHNEQFF
J: TRBJ2-7; V: TRBV28; D: TRBD2; size: NA; DNA: TGTGCCAGCAGTTCTTTCACTAGCGGGAGTGGGTACGAGCAGTACTTC; CDR3: CASSSFTSGSGYEQYF